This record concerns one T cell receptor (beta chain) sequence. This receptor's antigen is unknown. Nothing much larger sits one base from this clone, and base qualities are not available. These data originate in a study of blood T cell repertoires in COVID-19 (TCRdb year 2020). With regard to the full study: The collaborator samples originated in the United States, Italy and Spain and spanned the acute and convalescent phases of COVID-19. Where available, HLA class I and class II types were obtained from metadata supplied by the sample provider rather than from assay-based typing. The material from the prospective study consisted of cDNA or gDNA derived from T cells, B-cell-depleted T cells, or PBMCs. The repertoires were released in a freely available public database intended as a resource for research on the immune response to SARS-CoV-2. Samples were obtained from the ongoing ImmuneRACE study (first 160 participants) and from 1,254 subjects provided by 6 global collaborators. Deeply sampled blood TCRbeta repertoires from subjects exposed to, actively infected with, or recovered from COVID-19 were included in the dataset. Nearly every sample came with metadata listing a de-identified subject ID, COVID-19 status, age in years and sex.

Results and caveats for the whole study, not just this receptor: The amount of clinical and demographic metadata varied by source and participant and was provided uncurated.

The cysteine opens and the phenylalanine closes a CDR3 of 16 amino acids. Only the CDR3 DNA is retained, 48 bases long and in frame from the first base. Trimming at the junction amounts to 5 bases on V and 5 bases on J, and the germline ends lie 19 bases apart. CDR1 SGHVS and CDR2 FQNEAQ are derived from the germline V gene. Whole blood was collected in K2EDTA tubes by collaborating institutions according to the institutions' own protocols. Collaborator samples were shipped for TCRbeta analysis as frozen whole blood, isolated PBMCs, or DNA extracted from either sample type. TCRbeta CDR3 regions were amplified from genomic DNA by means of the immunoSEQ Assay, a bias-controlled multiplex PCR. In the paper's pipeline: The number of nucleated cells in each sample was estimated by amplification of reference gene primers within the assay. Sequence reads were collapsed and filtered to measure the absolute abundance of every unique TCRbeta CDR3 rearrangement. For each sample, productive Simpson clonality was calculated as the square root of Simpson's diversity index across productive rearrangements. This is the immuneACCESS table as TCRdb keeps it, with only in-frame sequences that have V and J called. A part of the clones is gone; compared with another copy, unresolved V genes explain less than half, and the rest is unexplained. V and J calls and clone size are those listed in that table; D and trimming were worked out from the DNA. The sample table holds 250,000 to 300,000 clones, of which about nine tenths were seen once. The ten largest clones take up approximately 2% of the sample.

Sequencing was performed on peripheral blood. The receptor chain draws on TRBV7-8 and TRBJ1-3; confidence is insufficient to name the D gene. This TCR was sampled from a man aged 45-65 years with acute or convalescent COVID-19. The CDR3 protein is CASSIGRGGIRNTIYF. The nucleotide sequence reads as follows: TGTGCCAGCAGCATTGGCCGTGGAGGAATCCGAAACACCATATATTTT.